The entry that follows covers one TCR beta chain sequence. Germline assignment: CDR1 MRHNA and CDR2 SNTAGT. The CDR3 extends over 13 amino acids. V was cut by 6 bases and J by 1 base, with 9 bases left in between. Assay: immunoSEQ multiplex PCR; the TCRdb copy retains only in-frame clones and omits some. In the table there are 65,000 to 80,000 clones, approximately 92% of which are singletons. This sample was taken from a study of T cell changes during pregnancy in multiple sclerosis. This TCR was sampled from a female donor with multiple sclerosis, enrolled in a pregnancy study. Sequencing was performed on peripheral blood, taken in the first trimester of pregnancy. The rearrangement joins TRBV6-4 to TRBJ1-1; D is unclear. CDR3 DNA: TGTGCCAGCAGATCTGAGGGGAACACTGAAGCTTTCTTT. It specifies CASRSEGNTEAFF.